These T cell receptor beta chains were read from a single sample in a study of blood T cell repertoires in COVID-19. Clones were sequenced by immunoSEQ multiplex PCR, and TCRdb holds only the in-frame ones, with some missing. There are about 20,000 clones in the sample; roughly 90% occur only once, and approximately 5.9% lies in the top ten. The sequencing input was peripheral blood. The receptors shown here come from a human donor in a cohort sampled during active COVID-19. Each CDR3 is given with its conserved first and last residue.

J | V | CDR3
TRBJ1-4 | TRBV6-5 | CASRAGTGNEKLFF
TRBJ2-2 | TRBV4-1 | CASSQEGVPALFGGRATGELFF
TRBJ2-7 | TRBV5-5 | CASSFLAGTGVEQYF
TRBJ1-1 | TRBV7-6 | CASSLTTGGNTEAFF
TRBJ2-7 | TRBV6-5 | CAGDYWFYEQYF
TRBJ2-1 | TRBV27 | CASGDFSYNEQFF
TRBJ2-1 | TRBV27 | CASSLFGSGSSLIKFF
TRBJ1-2 | TRBV27 | CASSLIGGDGYTF
TRBJ1-1 | TRBV7-6 | CASSADRTVNTEAFF
TRBJ2-1 | TRBV5-1 | CASSLAALAANEQFF
TRBJ2-7 | TRBV28 | CASSFGEYGQYF
TRBJ2-7 | TRBV5-6 | CASSFGRGYEQYF
TRBJ2-3 | TRBV9 | CASSVGGLTDTQYF
TRBJ2-7 | TRBV13 | CASSSGGLAGGTYEQYF
TRBJ1-2 | TRBV28 | CASSTGPYGYTF
TRBJ1-5 | TRBV5-5 | CASSLGGSQGEPQHF
TRBJ1-4 | TRBV3-1/TRBV3-2 | CASSQAQNEKLFF
TRBJ1-1 | TRBV11-2 | CASSLAPGGKTEAFF
TRBJ1-2 | TRBV28 | CASSLYAEQGGGYTF
TRBJ1-5 | TRBV6-5 | CASRRGMNQPQHF
TRBJ1-1 | TRBV19 | CASTTQGEGTEAFF
TRBJ1-1 | TRBV10-3 | CAIRETGNTEAFF
TRBJ2-1 | TRBV28 | CASSSRSGRVYNEQFF
TRBJ2-6 | TRBV5-1 | CASSRSGTGYSGANVLTF
TRBJ1-1 | TRBV13 | CASRRQDRGLGEAFF
TRBJ2-1 | TRBV7-2 | CATTLYSEQDNEQFF
TRBJ2-7 | TRBV3-1/TRBV3-2 | CASSQPGSSSEQYF
TRBJ2-3 | TRBV7-9 | CASSLRTSGGTDTQYF
TRBJ2-1 | TRBV7-3 | CASSATDYNEQFF
TRBJ2-5 | TRBV7-3 | CASSSTHTGFETQYF
TRBJ2-5 | TRBV5-6 | CASSLLQATGTQYF
TRBJ2-3 | TRBV19 | CASSIGWAGTDTQYF
TRBJ2-1 | TRBV28 | CASSQGFQVYNEQFF